These 7 T cell receptor beta chains came from one sample sequenced in a study of blood T cells in healthy people across ages. A sample-barcoded 5' primer and a J-beta primer mix were used in a second PCR of about 7 to 12 cycles. TCRdb redid the calling of the 5' RACE reads with MiXCR, one entry per CDR3 protein. This table has hundreds of thousands of distinct CDR3 sequences, 32% appearing once. Sequencing used blood. These receptors were taken from a woman of 80 years or more in good health.

This rearrangement joins TRBV6-6 to TRBJ1-5; D uncertain. Trimming shortened V by 1 base and J by 4 bases, and 11 bases separated the two germline ends. Germline values: CDR1 MNHNY, CDR2 SVGAGI (reference sequence). The CDR3 has 15 amino acids. The CDR3 nucleotides are TGTGCCAGCAGTTACTTGGACGGACTTAATCAGCCCCAGCATTTT. It is translated as CASSYLDGLNQPQHF.

This clonotype was detected ten times or more. This chain connects TRBV20-1 to TRBJ2-5; possibly TRBD1 for D (5 bases). The CDR3 runs to 13 residues. Trimming stripped 2 bases from V and 11 bases from J, with 18 bases between. The germline V gene has CDR1 DFQATT and CDR2 SNEGSKA (reference sequence). CDR3 coding DNA: TGCAGTGCTAGACAGGGCAACCGTGAGGAGCAGTACTTC. This gives the protein CSARQGNREEQYF.

This clonotype has at least ten counts. V and J are TRBV6-4 and TRBJ2-6; D unclear. The CDR3 length is 15 residues. V was shortened by 3 bases and J by 2 bases, with 8 bases between the two germline ends. The germline V gene encodes CDR1 MRHNA and CDR2 SNTAGT. CDR3: CASSEFEAGANVLTF. As DNA, the CDR3 is TGTGCCAGCAGTGAATTTGAGGCTGGGGCCAACGTCCTGACTTTC.

This clonotype was recorded many times. The rearrangement links TRBV5-1 to TRBJ2-5; TRBD2 matches 8 bases. The ends lost 4 bases at V and 2 bases at J; junction bases unmatched: 7. The CDR3 runs 15 residues. CDR1 is SGHRS and CDR2 is YFSETQ in the germline V gene. DNA for the CDR3: TGCGCCAGCAGCAACGGACTAGCAGGGCAAGAGACCCAGTACTTC. The encoded protein is CASSNGLAGQETQYF. The complete variable domain, with remaining parts taken from reference TRBV5-1 and TRBJ2-5, reads KAGVTQTPRYLIKTRGQQVTLSCSPISGHRSVSWYQQTPGQGLQFLFEYFSETQRNKGNFPGRFSGRQFSNSRSEMNVSTLELGDSALYLCASSNGLAGQETQYFGPGTRLLVL.

This chain links TRBV7-9 with TRBJ1-2; 7 bases agree with TRBD1. This CDR3 region has 15 residues. J gave up 0 bases and V 3 bases, and 4 bases lay outside the gene matches. Germline lookup yields CDR1 SEHNR and CDR2 FQNEAQ (reference sequence). The chain's CDR3 is CASSFTGVTNYGYTF. The CDR3 nucleotides are TGTGCCAGCAGCTTTACAGGGGTTACTAACTATGGCTACACCTTC. The full variable domain, its missing parts supplied by reference TRBV7-9 and TRBJ1-2, is DTGVSQNPRHKITKRGQNVTFRCDPISEHNRLYWYRQTLGQGPEFLTYFQNEAQLEKSRLLSDRFSAERPKGSFSTLEIQRTEQGDSAMYLCASSFTGVTNYGYTFGSGTRLTVV.

This clonotype was observed a few times. The V gene is TRBV29-1, the J gene TRBJ2-2; 14 bases align to TRBD2. After removal of 6 bases from V and 0 bases from J, the junction contained 6 bases not matched to a gene. The CDR3 runs to 17 residues. Germline lookup yields CDR1 SQVTM and CDR2 ANQGSEA. This CDR3 is CSVLGLAGATNTGELFF. The CDR3 DNA reads as TGCAGCGTACTGGGACTAGCGGGGGCGACGAACACCGGGGAGCTGTTTTTT.

The chain combines TRBV2 with TRBJ2-2; tentative D call: TRBD1 (6 bases). The CDR3 spans 15 residues. Germline CDR1 reads SNHLY; CDR2 reads FYNNEI. The V end lost 6 bases, the J end lost 5 bases, and 16 bases lay between the germline ends. CDR3 in amino acids: CASSLRDTTTGELFF. CDR3 DNA sequence: TGTGCCAGCAGCCTCCGGGACACTACGACCGGGGAGCTGTTTTTT.